These 10 T cell receptor beta chains were all obtained from the same sample, sequenced in a study of blood T cell repertoires in COVID-19. The protocol was immunoSEQ multiplex PCR, while the TCRdb copy is restricted to in-frame clones and leaves out a portion. The data hold about 230,000 clones, with about 79% observed a single time. The specimen sequenced was peripheral blood. The receptors come from a man aged 35 to 55 who had recovered from COVID-19.

V is TRBV4-3 and J is TRBJ2-7; D is possibly TRBD2 (6 bases). The V end was cut by 3 bases, the J end by 5 bases, with 14 bases between. The CDR3 covers 14 residues. Germline V gene lookup returns CDR1 LGHNA and CDR2 YSLEER. CDR3 coding DNA: TGCGCCAGCAGCCAGTGGAGGGGTGGGGACGAGCAGTACTTC. This gives the protein CASSQWRGGDEQYF.

The chain is built from TRBV11-2 and TRBJ1-1; D unclear. CDR1 is SGHAT and CDR2 is FQNNGV in the germline V gene. This CDR3 contains 14 residues. With 6 bases removed from V and 3 bases from J, the gap between germline ends came to 14 bases. Here the CDR3 reads CASREGDGYTEAFF. CDR3 DNA: TGTGCCAGCAGGGAGGGAGACGGATACACTGAAGCTTTCTTT.

This clone was observed once. V is TRBV2 and J is TRBJ2-7; TRBD2 matches at 11 bases. Germline V gene lookup returns CDR1 SNHLY and CDR2 FYNNEI. V lost 6 bases, J lost 5 bases, and 3 bases stayed unmatched. The CDR3 sequence is 13 residues long. CDR3 DNA sequence: TGTGCCAGCAGCGAGGGACTAGCGGACGAGCAGTACTTC. Translating it yields CASSEGLADEQYF.

The chain recombines TRBV7-2 with TRBJ2-5; a possible D gene is TRBD1 (7 bases). Germline assignment: CDR1 SGHTA and CDR2 FQGNSA. The CDR3 is made up of 19 amino acids. V was shortened by 5 bases and J by 4 bases, with 29 bases between the two germline ends. The CDR3 nucleotides are TGTGCCAGCAGCCCTCAGGGGGGCTTACAGGGTTGGGAAGGAGAGACCCAGTACTTC. Protein: CASSPQGGLQGWEGETQYF.

The chain combines TRBV5-1 with TRBJ1-2; a weak D match, TRBD1 (5 bases). Germline V CDR1 and CDR2: SGHRS, YFSETQ. V was trimmed by 2 bases and J by 7 bases, leaving 18 bases between them. The CDR3 runs to 15 residues. CDR3 nucleotides: TGCGCCAGCAGCTTACAAAGCCAGGGCACGGGTGGCTACACCTTC. It yields the protein CASSLQSQGTGGYTF.

V gene TRBV5-5 combines with J gene TRBJ1-5; no definite D call. The CDR3 has 13 residues. Germline V CDR1 and CDR2: SGHKS, YYEKEE (reference sequence). Deletions cut 3 bases from V and 4 bases from J, with 8 bases between. CDR3 in amino acids: CASSSNVNQPQHF. The DNA of the CDR3 is TGTGCCAGCAGCTCAAATGTTAATCAGCCCCAGCATTTT.

This clone was seen a few times. V and J are TRBV15 and TRBJ1-1; D gene ambiguous. Germline V gene data show CDR1 as LNHNV and CDR2 as YYDKDF (reference sequence). V dropped 0 bases and J dropped 1 base, with 9 bases sitting between them. There are 15 residues in the CDR3. The CDR3 DNA reads as TGTGCCACCAGCAGAGATTTAGCACCGAACACTGAAGCTTTCTTT. This gives the protein CATSRDLAPNTEAFF.

V and J are TRBV5-1 and TRBJ2-2; D may be TRBD2 (6 bases). This CDR3 has 15 amino acids. V lost 1 base to trimming and J lost 1 base, with 8 bases between them. In germline, CDR1 is SGHRS, CDR2 YFSETQ. In nucleotides, the CDR3 is TGCGCCAGCAGCTTGATGGGGGGGAACACCGGGGAGCTGTTTTTT. It specifies CASSLMGGNTGELFF. Combining the CDR3 with reference TRBV5-1 and TRBJ2-2 gives the whole variable domain KAGVTQTPRYLIKTRGQQVTLSCSPISGHRSVSWYQQTPGQGLQFLFEYFSETQRNKGNFPGRFSGRQFSNSRSEMNVSTLELGDSALYLCASSLMGGNTGELFFGEGSRLTVL.

This chain links TRBV15 with TRBJ2-1; D gene ambiguous. V was cut by 6 bases and J by 2 bases, with 8 bases left in between. Germline CDR1 LNHNV, CDR2 YYDKDF (reference sequence). CDR3 length: 13 residues. CDR3 nucleotides: TGTGCCACCAGACGTGACACCTACAATGAGCAGTTCTTC. Amino acid sequence: CATRRDTYNEQFF.

The chain has TRBV5-1 and TRBJ1-2; perhaps TRBD1 as D (5 bases). Looked up from germline, CDR1 is SGHRS and CDR2 is YFSETQ. V shed 3 bases and J shed 2 bases, with 14 bases lying between them. The CDR3 spans 15 residues. DNA of the CDR3: TGCGCCAGCAGCTCGACAAACACAGGAAACTATGGCTACACCTTC. It yields the protein CASSSTNTGNYGYTF. The entire variable domain, with the rest obtained from reference TRBV5-1 and TRBJ1-2, is as follows: KAGVTQTPRYLIKTRGQQVTLSCSPISGHRSVSWYQQTPGQGLQFLFEYFSETQRNKGNFPGRFSGRQFSNSRSEMNVSTLELGDSALYLCASSSTNTGNYGYTFGSGTRLTVV.